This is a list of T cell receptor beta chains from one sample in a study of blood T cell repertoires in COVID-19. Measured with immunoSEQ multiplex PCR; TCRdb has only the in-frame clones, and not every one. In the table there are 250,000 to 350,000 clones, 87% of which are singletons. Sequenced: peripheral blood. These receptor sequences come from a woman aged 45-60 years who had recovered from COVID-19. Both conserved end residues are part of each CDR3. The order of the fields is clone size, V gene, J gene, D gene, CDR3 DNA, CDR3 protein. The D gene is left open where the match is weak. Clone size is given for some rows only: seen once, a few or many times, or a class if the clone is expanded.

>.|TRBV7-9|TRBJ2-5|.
TGTGCCAGCAGCTTAGATGGCACTATCCAAGAGACCCAGTACTTC
CASSLDGTIQETQYF
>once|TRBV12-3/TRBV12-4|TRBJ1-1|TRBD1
TGTGCCAGCAGGGTTACAGGGGCCAATGAAGCTTTCTTT
CASRVTGANEAFF
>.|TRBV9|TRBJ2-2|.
TGTGCCAGCAGCGTAGCTCCGGGCGGGGAGCTGTTTTTT
CASSVAPGGELFF
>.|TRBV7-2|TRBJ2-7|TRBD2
TGTGCCAGCAGCTTAGGGACTAGCGGGGGATCCTACGAGCAGTACTTC
CASSLGTSGGSYEQYF
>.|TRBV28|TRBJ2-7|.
TGTGCCAGCAGTTTAGCGGGCTACGAGCAGTACTTC
CASSLAGYEQYF
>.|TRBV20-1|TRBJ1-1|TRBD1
TGCAGTGCGCACAGGGGTGGTGAAGCTTTCTTT
CSAHRGGEAFF
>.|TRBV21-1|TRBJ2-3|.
TGTGCCAGCAGCAAAGGGCCCACAGGGGGCTCCACGGATACGCAGTATTTT
CASSKGPTGGSTDTQYF
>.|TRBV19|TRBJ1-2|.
TGTGCCAGTAGCCCCCGCGACTATGGCTACACCTTC
CASSPRDYGYTF
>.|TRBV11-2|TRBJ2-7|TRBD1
TGTGCCAGCAGCCAACAACAATTACAGGGGTGGGTGAGCTACGAGCAGTACTTC
CASSQQQLQGWVSYEQYF
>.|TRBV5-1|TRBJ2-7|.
TGCGCCAGCAGCCCGCCAGGGGTCGTCTACGAGCAGTACTTC
CASSPPGVVYEQYF
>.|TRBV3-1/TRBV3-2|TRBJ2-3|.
TGTGCCAGCAGCCGCCGAGGAAACACAGATACGCAGTATTTT
CASSRRGNTDTQYF
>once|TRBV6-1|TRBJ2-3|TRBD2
TGTGCCAGCAGTGAAACGACTAGCCATACGCAGTATTTT
CASSETTSHTQYF
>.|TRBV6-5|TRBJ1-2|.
TGTGCCAGCAGTTACTACTCAAGGGGGAGTGGCTACACCTTC
CASSYYSRGSGYTF
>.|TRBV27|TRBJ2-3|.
TGTGCCAGCAGTCCCTCCGGGACAAACACAGATACGCAGTATTTT
CASSPSGTNTDTQYF
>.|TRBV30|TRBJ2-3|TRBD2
TGTGCCTGGAATCTTCCGGGGGGGCCTACAGATACGCAGTATTTT
CAWNLPGGPTDTQYF
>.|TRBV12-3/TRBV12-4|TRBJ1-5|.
TGTGCCAGCAGTTTAACTTCTCAGCCCCAGCATTTT
CASSLTSQPQHF
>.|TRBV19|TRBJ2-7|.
TGTGCCAGTAGTGGAGGAGGAGGCGGGGAATACGAGCAGTACTTC
CASSGGGGGEYEQYF
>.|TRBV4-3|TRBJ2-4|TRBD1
TGCGCCAGCAGCCAAGGGACAGGGGGAGGGAACATTCAGTACTTC
CASSQGTGGGNIQYF
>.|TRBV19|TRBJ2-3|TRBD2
TGTGCCAGTGCCCCGGGACTAGCGGGGGGCCCGGGGACAGATACGCAGTATTTT
CASAPGLAGGPGTDTQYF
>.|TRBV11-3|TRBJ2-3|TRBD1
TGTGCCAGCAGCCCTACAGGGGGCAGGGGATCGGGTACGCAGTATTTT
CASSPTGGRGSGTQYF
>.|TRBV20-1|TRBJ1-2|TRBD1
TGCAGTGCTAGTATCGGGACAGGGGACTATGGCTACACCTTC
CSASIGTGDYGYTF
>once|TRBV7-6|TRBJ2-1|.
TGTGCCAGCAGCTTAGGAACTAGACAGGATGAGCAGTTCTTC
CASSLGTRQDEQFF
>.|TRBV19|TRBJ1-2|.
TGTGCCAGCGCTAAAACAGGCGCCTATGGCTACACCTTC
CASAKTGAYGYTF
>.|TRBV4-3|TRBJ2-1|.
TGCGCCAGCAGCCATCTCCGGGATGAGCAGTTCTTC
CASSHLRDEQFF
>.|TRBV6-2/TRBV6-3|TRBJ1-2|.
TGTGCCAGCAGTTACTTGACAGGTGGCTACACCTTC
CASSYLTGGYTF
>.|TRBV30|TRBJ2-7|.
TGTGCCTGGAGTGTTAATTACGAGCAGTACTTC
CAWSVNYEQYF
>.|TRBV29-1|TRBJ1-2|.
TGCAGCGTTGGATCCGGGAACTATGGCTACACCTTC
CSVGSGNYGYTF
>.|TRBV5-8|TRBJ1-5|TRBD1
TGTGCCAGCAGCCCTGCAAGGGGGCATCAGCCCCAGCATTTT
CASSPARGHQPQHF
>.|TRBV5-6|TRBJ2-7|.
TGTGCCAGCAGCACCACAGGCACCGTTTCCTACGAGCAGTACTTC
CASSTTGTVSYEQYF
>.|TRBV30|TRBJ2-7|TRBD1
TGTGCCTGGACCCAGACCCTATACAGGGGCGAGCAGTACTTC
CAWTQTLYRGEQYF
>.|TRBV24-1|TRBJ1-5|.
TGTGCCACCAGTGATTACAGTAGCAATCAGCCCCAGCATTTT
CATSDYSSNQPQHF
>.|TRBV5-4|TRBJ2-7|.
TGTGCCAGCAGCCGGGGAGAGGCAGTAGCCTACGAGCAGTACTTC
CASSRGEAVAYEQYF
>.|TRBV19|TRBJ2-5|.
TGTGCCAGTAGTAGCACGGCGGGACGGAAAGAGACCCAGTACTTC
CASSSTAGRKETQYF
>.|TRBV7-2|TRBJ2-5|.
TGTGCCAGCAGCTTGGGCGGGGGCCTGCAAGAGACCCAGTACTTC
CASSLGGGLQETQYF
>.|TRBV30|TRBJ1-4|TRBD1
TGTGCCTCCCAGGGGGGAAGTGAAAAACTGTTTTTT
CASQGGSEKLFF
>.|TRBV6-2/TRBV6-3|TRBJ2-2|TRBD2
TGTGCCAGCAGCCTCGGGGGGTCGAACACCGGGGAGCTGTTTTTT
CASSLGGSNTGELFF
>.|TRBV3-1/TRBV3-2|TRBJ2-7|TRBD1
TGTGCCAGCAGCCAAGGAGGGACAGGGGGGGCGTTTAGGTCCCAACATCCGGTCTTC
CASSQGGTGGAFRSQHPVF
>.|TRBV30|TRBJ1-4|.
TGTGCCTGGAGGGGCCGGGGGGAAGAAAAACTGTTTTTT
CAWRGRGEEKLFF
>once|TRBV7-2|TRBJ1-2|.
TGTGCCAGCAGCTTATTTCAGGGGCCTAACTATGGCTACACCTTC
CASSLFQGPNYGYTF
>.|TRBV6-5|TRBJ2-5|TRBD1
TGTGCCAGCAGCCCGGTGAGGGGGCGCGGAGAGACCCAGTACTTC
CASSPVRGRGETQYF
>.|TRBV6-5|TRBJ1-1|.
TGTGCCAGCAGTTACGGTGGGCATGGGAACACTGAAGCTTTCTTT
CASSYGGHGNTEAFF
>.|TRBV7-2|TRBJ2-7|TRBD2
TGTGCCAGCAGCTTATTGACTAGCGGGAGAGGCCCCTACGAGCAGTACTTC
CASSLLTSGRGPYEQYF
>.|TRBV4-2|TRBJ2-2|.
TGTGCCAGCAGCTCGCGAGCGAGCGGGAACACCGGGGAGCTGTTTTTT
CASSSRASGNTGELFF
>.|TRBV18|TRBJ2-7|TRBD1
TGTGCCAGCTCGCGGACAGGTATCCACTCCGAGCAGTACTTC
CASSRTGIHSEQYF
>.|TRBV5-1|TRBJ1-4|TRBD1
TGCGCCAGCAGCCTGCACCCTCCGGGACAGGGGGGTGAAAAACTGTTTTTT
CASSLHPPGQGGEKLFF
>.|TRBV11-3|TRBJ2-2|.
TGTGCCAGCAGCCTGGAGGGGAGGGAGCTGTTTTTT
CASSLEGRELFF
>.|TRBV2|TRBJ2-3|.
TGTGCCAGCAGTGAGTCGGCCGCTCGGAGCACAAATACGCAGTATTTT
CASSESAARSTNTQYF
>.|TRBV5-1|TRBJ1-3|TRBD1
TGCGCCAGCAGCTACGGGACAGGGGATGACACCATATATTTT
CASSYGTGDDTIYF
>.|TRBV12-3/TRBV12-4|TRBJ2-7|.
TGTGCCAGCAGCTTTAACCTAGCGTACGAGCAGTACTTC
CASSFNLAYEQYF
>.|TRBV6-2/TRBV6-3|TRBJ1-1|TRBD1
TGTGCCAGCAGCCCGGGACAGGGCGGATGGTACACTGAAGCTTTCTTT
CASSPGQGGWYTEAFF